A few counts support the clone carrying this T cell receptor beta chain. Its antigen is still unknown. The CDR3 is 17 residues long. Germline CDR1 and CDR2: MNHEY and SVGEGT. With 5 bases removed from V and 2 bases from J, the gap between germline ends came to 20 bases. The data were taken from a study of T cell responses to AZD1222 COVID-19 vaccine. Whole-study results and caveats: Seropositive status at baseline applied to only six AZD1222 recipients. Reportedly, nearly half the spike-specific TCRs target unmutated variant regions.

Some clones are missing from TCRdb's copy, which holds only in-frame ones; the method was immunoSEQ multiplex PCR. The repertoire holds 70,000 to 80,000 clones, with more than 80% as singletons. The sequences come from peripheral blood, collected on day 0 of AZD1222 vaccination. The receptor was isolated from an adult in good health. The chain recombines TRBV6-2 or TRBV6-3 with TRBJ2-3; D perhaps matches TRBD1 (6 bases). CDR3 DNA sequence: TGTGCCAGCAGTACGGGACCCGGGACATTATCCACAGATACGCAGTATTTT. Amino acids: CASSTGPGTLSTDTQYF.